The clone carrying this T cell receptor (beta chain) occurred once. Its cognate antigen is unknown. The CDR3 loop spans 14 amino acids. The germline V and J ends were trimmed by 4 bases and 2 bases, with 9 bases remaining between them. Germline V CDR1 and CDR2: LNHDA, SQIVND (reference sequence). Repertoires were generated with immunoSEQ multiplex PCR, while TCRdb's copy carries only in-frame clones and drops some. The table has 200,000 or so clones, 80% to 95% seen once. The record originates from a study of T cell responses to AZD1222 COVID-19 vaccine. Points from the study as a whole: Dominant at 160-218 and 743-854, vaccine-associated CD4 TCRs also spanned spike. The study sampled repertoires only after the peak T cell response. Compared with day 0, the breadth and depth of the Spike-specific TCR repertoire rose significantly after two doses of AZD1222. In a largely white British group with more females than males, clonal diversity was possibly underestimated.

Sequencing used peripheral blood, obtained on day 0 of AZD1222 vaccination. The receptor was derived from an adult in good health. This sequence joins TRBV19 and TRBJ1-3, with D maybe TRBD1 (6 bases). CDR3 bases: TGTGCCAGTAGTACGAGGACAGCTGGAAACACCATATATTTT. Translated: CASSTRTAGNTIYF. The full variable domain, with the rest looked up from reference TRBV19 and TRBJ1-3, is DGGITQSPKYLFRKEGQNVTLSCEQNLNHDAMYWYRQDPGQGLRLIYYSQIVNDFQKGDIAEGYSVSREKKESFPLTVTSAQKNPTAFYLCASSTRTAGNTIYFGEGSWLTVV.